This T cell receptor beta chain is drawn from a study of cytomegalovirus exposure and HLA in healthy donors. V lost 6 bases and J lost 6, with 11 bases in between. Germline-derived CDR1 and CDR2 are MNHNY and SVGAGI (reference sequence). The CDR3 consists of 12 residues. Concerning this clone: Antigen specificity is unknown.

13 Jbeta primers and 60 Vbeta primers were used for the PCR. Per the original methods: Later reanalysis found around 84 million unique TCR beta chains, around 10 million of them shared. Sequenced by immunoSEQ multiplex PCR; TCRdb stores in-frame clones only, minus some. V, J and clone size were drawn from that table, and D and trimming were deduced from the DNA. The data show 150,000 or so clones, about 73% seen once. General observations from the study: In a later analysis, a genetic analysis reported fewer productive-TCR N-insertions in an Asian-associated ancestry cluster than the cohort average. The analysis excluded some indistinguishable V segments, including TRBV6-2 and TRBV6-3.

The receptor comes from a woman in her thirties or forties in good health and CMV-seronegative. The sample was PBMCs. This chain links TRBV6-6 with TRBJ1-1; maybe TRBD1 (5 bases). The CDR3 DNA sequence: TGTGCCAGCAGCTTCGACAGTCCTGAAGCTTTCTTT. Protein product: CASSFDSPEAFF.